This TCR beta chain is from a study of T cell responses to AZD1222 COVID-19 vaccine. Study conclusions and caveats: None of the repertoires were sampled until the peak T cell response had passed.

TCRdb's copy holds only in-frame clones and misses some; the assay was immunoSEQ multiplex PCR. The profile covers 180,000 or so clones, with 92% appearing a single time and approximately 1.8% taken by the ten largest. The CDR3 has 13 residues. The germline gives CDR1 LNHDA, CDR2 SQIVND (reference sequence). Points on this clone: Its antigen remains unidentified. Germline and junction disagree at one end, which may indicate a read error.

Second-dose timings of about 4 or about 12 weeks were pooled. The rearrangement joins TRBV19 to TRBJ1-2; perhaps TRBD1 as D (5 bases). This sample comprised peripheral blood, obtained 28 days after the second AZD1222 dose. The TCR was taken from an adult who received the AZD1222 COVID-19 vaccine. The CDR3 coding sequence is TGTGCCAGTAGTTTAGACAGTAACTATGGCTACACCTTC. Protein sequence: CASSLDSNYGYTF.